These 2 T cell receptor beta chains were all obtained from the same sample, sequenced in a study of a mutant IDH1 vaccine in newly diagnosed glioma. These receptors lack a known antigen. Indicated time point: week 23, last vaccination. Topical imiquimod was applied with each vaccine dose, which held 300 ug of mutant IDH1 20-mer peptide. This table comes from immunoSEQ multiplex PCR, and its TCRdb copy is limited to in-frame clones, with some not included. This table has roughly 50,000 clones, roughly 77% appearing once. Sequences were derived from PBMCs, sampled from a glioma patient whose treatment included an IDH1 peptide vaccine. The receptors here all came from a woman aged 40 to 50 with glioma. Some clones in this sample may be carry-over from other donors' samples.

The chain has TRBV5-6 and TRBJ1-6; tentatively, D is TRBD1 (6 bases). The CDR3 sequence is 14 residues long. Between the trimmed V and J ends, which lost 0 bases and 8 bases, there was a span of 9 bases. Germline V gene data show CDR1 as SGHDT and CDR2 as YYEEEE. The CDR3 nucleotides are TGTGCCAGCAGCTTGGGACAGGAGTATTCACCCCTCCACTTT. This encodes CASSLGQEYSPLHF.

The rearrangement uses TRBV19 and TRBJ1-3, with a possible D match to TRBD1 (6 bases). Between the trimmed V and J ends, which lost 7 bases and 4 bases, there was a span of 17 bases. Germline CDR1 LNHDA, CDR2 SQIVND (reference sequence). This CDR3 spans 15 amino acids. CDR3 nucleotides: TGTGCCAGTAAGTCGACAGGAGGACTGGGAAACACCATATATTTT. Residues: CASKSTGGLGNTIYF. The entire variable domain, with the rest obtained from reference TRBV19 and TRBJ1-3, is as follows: DGGITQSPKYLFRKEGQNVTLSCEQNLNHDAMYWYRQDPGQGLRLIYYSQIVNDFQKGDIAEGYSVSREKKESFPLTVTSAQKNPTAFYLCASKSTGGLGNTIYFGEGSWLTVV.